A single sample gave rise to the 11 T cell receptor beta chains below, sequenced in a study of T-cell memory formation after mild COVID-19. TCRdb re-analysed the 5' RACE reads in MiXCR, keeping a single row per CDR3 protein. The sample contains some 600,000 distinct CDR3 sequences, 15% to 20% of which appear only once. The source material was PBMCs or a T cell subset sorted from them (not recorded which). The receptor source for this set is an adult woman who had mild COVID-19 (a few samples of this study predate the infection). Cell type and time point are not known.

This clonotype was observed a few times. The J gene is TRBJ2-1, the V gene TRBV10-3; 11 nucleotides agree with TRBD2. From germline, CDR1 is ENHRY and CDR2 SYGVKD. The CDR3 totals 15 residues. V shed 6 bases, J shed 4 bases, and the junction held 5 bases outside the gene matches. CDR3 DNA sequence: TGTGCCATCAGGGCGACTAGCGGGATTTACAATGAGCAGTTCTTC. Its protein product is CAIRATSGIYNEQFF.

The CDR3 protein is CASSLQIGGGSYNEQFF. The CDR3 nucleotides read TGTGCCAGCAGCTTACAAATCGGCGGGGGGTCCTACAATGAGCAGTTCTTC. V usage is TRBV11-2 and J usage is TRBJ2-1; 8 nucleotides line up with TRBD2. This CDR3 is built from 17 residues. Germline trimming cut 2 bases from V and 1 base from J; bases unmatched to any gene: 7. The germline V gene encodes CDR1 SGHAT and CDR2 FQNNGV. The complete variable domain, with remaining parts taken from reference TRBV11-2 and TRBJ2-1, reads EAGVAQSPRYKIIEKRQSVAFWCNPISGHATLYWYQQILGQGPKLLIQFQNNGVVDDSQLPKDRFSAERLKGVDSTLKIQPAKLEDSAVYLCASSLQIGGGSYNEQFFGPGTRLTVL.

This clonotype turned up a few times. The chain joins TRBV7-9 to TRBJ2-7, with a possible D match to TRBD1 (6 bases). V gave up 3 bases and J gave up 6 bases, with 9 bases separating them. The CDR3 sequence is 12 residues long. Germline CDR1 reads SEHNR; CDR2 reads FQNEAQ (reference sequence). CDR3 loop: CASSFPTGEQYF. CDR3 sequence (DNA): TGTGCCAGCAGCTTTCCGACAGGCGAGCAGTACTTC.

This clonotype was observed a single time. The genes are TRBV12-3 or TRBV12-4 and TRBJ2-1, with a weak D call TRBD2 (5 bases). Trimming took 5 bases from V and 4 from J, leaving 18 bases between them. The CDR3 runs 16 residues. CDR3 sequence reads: CASSSTGVKRYNEQFF. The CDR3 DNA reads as TGTGCCAGCAGTAGCACCGGGGTAAAACGGTACAATGAGCAGTTCTTC.

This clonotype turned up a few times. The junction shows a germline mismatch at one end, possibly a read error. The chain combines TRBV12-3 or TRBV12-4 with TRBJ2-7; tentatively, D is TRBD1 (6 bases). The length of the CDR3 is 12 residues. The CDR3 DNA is TGTGCCAGTCTCCTGGGGCAGGGGCCTCAGGTCTTC. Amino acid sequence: CASLLGQGPQVF.

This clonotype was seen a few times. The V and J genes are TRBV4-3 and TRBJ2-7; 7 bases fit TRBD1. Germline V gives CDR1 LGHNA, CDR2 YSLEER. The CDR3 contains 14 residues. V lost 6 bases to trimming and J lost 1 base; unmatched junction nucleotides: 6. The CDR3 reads CASSPDRLSYEQYF. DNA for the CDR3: TGCGCCAGCAGTCCGGACAGGTTGTCCTACGAGCAGTACTTC.

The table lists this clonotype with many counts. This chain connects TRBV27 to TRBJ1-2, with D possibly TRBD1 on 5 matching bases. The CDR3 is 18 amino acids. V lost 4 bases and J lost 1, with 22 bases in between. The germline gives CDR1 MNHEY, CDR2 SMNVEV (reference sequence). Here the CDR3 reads CASSSLLGRWFLNYGYTF. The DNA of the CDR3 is TGTGCCAGCAGTTCACTTTTGGGACGTTGGTTTCTTAACTATGGCTACACCTTC.

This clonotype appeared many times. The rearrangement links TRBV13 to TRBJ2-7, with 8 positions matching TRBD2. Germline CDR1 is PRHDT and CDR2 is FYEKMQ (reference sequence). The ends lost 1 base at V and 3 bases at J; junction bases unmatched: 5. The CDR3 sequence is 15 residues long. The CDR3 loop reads CASSLDERESYEQYF. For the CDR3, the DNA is TGTGCCAGCAGCTTAGATGAGCGGGAGAGCTACGAGCAGTACTTC.

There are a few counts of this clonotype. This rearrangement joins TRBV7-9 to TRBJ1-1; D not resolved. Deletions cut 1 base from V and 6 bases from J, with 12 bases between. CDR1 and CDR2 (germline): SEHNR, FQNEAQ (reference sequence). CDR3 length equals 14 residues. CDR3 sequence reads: CASSLDGEGSEAFF. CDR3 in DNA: TGTGCCAGCAGCTTAGACGGGGAAGGGTCTGAAGCTTTCTTT.

The CDR3 sequence: CSAEGGANTGELFF. CDR3 nucleotide sequence: TGCAGTGCTGAAGGGGGGGCGAACACCGGGGAGCTGTTTTTT. V and J are TRBV20-1 and TRBJ2-2; D is perhaps TRBD2 (7 bases). V was pared by 5 bases and J by 0 bases, with 10 bases between. This CDR3 spans 14 amino acids. CDR1 is DFQATT and CDR2 is SNEGSKA in the germline V gene (reference sequence).

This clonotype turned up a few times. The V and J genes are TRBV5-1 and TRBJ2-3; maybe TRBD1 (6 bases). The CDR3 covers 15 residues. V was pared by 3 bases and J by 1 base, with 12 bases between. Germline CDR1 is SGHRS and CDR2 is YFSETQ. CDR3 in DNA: TGCGCCAGCAGCTCTACAGGGCCCGGCACAGATACGCAGTATTTT. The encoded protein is CASSSTGPGTDTQYF.